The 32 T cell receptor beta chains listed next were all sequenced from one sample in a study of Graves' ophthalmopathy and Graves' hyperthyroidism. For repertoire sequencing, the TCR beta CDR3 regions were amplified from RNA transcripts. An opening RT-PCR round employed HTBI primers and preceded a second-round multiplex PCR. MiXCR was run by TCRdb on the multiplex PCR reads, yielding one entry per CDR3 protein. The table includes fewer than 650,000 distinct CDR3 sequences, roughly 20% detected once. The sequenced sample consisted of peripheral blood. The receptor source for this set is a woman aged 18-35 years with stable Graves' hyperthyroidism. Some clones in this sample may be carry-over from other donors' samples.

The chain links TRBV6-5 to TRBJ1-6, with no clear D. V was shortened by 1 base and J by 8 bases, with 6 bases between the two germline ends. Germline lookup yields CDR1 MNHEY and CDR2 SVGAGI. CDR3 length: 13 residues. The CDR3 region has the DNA TGTGCCAGCAGTTACTATCAGGATTCACCCCTCCACTTT. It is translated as CASSYYQDSPLHF.

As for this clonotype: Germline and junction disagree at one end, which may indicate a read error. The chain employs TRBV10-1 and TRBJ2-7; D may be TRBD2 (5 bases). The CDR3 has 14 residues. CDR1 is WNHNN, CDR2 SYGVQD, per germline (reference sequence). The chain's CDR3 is CASQRDTGPREQYF. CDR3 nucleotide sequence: TGTGCCAGCCAGAGGGATACCGGCCCTCGGGAGCAGTACTTC.

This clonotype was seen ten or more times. The CDR3 sequence: CASSPISRRRGGGYEQYF. DNA of the CDR3: TGTGCCAGCAGCCCAATCTCGCGCCGGCGGGGGGGCGGATACGAGCAGTACTTC. The chain is built from TRBV11-2 and TRBJ2-7, with 9 bases matching TRBD2. CDR3 length: 18 amino acids. Germline loops: CDR1 SGHAT, CDR2 FQNNGV. J gave up 4 bases and V 5 bases, and 18 bases lay outside the gene matches.

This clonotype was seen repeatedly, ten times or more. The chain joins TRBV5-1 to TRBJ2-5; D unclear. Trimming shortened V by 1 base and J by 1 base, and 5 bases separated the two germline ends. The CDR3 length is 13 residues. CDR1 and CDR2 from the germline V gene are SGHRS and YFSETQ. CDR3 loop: CASSLNVQETQYF. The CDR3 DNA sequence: TGCGCCAGCAGCTTGAATGTCCAAGAGACCCAGTACTTC.

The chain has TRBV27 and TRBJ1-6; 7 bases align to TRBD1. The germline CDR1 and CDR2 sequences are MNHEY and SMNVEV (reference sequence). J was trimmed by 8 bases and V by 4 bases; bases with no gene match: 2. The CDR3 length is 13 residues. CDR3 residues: CASSSTGDSPLHF. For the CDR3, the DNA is TGTGCCAGCAGTTCAACAGGGGATTCACCCCTCCACTTT.

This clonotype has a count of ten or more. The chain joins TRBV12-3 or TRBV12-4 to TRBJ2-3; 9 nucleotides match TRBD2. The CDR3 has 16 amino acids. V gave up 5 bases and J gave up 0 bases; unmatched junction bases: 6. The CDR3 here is CASSPRTSASTDTQYF. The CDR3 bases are TGTGCCAGCAGTCCCAGGACTAGCGCGAGCACAGATACGCAGTATTTT.

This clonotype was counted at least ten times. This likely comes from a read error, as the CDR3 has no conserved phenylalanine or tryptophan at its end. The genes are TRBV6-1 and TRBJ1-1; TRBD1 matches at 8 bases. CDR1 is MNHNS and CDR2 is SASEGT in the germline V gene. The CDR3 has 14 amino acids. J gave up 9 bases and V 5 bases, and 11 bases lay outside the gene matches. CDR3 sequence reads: CASSLSSRTGQAFL. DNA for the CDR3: TGTGCCAGCAGTCTCTCCTCCCGGACAGGGCAAGCTTTCCTT.

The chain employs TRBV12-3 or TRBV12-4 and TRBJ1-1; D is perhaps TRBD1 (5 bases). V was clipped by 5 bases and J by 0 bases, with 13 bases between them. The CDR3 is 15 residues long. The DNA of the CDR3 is TGTGCCAGCAGTCCTCGTCAGGACATGAACACTGAAGCTTTCTTT. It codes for CASSPRQDMNTEAFF.

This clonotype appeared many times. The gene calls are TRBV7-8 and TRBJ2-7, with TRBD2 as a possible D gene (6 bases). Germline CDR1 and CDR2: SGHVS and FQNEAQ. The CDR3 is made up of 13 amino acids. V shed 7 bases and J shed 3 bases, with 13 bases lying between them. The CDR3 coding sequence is TGTGCCAGCAATGGGGGGAGTGGCTACGAGCAGTACTTC. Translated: CASNGGSGYEQYF.

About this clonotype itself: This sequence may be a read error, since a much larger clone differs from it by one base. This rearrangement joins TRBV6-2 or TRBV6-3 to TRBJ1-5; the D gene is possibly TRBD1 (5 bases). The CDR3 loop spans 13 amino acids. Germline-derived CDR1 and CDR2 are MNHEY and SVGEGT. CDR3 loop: CASRDGGYQPQQF. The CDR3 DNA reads TGTGCCAGCAGGGACGGGGGATATCAGCCCCAGCAGTTT.

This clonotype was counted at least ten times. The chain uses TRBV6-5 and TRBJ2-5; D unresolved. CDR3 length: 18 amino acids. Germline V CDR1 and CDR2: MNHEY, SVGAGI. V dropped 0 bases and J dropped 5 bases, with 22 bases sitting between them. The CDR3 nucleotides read TGTGCCAGCAGTTACTCGAGTGCGGAACCAGACCTACTGGAGACCCAGTACTTC. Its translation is CASSYSSAEPDLLETQYF.

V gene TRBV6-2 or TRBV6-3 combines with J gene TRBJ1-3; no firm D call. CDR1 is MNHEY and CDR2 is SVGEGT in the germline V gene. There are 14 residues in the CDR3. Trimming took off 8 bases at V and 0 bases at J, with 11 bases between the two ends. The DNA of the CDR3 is TGTGCCAGCCGCGACCCGCTCTCTGGAAACACCATATATTTT. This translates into CASRDPLSGNTIYF.

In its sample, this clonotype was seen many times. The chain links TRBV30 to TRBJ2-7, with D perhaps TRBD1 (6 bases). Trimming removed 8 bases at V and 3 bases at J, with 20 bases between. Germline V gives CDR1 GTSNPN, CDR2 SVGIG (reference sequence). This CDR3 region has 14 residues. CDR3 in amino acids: CARSDDRKNYEQYF. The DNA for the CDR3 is TGTGCCAGAAGTGACGACAGGAAAAACTACGAGCAGTACTTC. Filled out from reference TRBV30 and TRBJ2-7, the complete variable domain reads SQTIHQWPATLVQPVGSPLSLECTVEGTSNPNLYWYRQAAGRGLQLLFYSVGIGQISSEVPQNLSASRPQDRQFILSSKKLLLSDSGFYLCARSDDRKNYEQYFGPGTRLTVT.

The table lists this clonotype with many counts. The CDR3 DNA follows: TGTGCCAGTAGTGCCGGACAGGCCTACTATGGCTACACCTTC. Its translation: CASSAGQAYYGYTF. J is TRBJ1-2 and V is TRBV19, with 7 bases fitting TRBD1. Germline V gene data show CDR1 as LNHDA and CDR2 as SQIVND (reference sequence). V gave up 5 bases and J gave up 3 bases; unmatched junction bases: 6. The CDR3 consists of 14 residues.

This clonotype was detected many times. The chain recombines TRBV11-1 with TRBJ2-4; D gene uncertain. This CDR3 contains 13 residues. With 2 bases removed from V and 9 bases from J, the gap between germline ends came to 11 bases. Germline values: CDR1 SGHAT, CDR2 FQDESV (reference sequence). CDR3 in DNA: TGTGCCAGCAGCTTATCGATGCGGAGCATTCAGTACTTC. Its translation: CASSLSMRSIQYF.

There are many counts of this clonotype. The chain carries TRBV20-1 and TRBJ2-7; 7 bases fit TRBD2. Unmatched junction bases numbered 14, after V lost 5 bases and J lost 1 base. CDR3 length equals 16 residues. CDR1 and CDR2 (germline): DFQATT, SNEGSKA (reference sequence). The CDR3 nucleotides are TGCAGTGCTGGCCCCCCTCGGGGGGACCTATCCTACGAGCAGTACTTC. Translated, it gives CSAGPPRGDLSYEQYF.

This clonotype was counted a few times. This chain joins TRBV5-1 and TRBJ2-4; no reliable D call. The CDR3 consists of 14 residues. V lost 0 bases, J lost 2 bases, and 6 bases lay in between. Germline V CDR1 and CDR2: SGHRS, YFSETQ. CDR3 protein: CASSLGDSKNIQYF. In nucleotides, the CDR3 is TGCGCCAGCAGCTTGGGGGATTCCAAAAACATTCAGTACTTC.

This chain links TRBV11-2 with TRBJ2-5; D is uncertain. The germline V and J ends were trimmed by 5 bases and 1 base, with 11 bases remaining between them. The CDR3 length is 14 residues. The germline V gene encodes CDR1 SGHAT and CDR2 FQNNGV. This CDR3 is CASSQGGRQETQYF. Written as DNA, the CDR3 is TGTGCCAGCAGCCAAGGCGGCCGCCAAGAGACCCAGTACTTC.

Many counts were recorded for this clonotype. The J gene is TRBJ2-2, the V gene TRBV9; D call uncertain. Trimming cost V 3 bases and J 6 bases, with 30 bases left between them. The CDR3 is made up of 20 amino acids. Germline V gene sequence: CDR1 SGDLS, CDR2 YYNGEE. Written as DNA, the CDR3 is TGTGCCAGCAGCGGCCCTTTGATTCGGCAGGCGCATCATTCCGCCGGGGAGCTGTTTTTT. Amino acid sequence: CASSGPLIRQAHHSAGELFF. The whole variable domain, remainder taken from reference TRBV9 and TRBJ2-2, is DSGVTQTPKHLITATGQRVTLRCSPRSGDLSVYWYQQSLDQGLQFLIQYYNGEERAKGNILERFSAQQFPDLHSELNLSSLELGDSALYFCASSGPLIRQAHHSAGELFFGEGSRLTVL.

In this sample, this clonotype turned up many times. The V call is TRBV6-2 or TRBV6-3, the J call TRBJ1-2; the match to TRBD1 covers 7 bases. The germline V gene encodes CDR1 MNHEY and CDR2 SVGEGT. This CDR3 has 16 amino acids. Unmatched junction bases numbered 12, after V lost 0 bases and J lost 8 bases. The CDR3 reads CASSYSIGDRAKGYTF. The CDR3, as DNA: TGTGCCAGCAGTTACTCGATCGGAGACAGGGCGAAAGGCTACACCTTC.

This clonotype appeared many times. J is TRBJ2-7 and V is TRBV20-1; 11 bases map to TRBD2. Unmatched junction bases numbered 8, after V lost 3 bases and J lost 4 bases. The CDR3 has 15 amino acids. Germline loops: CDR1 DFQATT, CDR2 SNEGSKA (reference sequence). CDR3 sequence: CSASRLTSGSYEQYF. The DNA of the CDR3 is TGCAGTGCTAGCCGTCTAACTAGCGGGAGTTACGAGCAGTACTTC.

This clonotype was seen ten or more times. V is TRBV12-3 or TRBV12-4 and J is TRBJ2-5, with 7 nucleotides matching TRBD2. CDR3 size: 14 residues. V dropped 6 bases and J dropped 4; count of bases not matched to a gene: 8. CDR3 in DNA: TGTGCCAGCAGCGTAGCGGGCGAGGGAGAGACCCAGTACTTC. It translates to CASSVAGEGETQYF.

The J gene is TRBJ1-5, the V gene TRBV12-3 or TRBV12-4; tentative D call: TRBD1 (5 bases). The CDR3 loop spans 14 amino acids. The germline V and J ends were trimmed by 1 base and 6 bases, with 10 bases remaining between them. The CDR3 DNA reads TGTGCCAGCAGTTTAGGGCCAGGGCGTCAGCCCCAGCATTTT. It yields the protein CASSLGPGRQPQHF.

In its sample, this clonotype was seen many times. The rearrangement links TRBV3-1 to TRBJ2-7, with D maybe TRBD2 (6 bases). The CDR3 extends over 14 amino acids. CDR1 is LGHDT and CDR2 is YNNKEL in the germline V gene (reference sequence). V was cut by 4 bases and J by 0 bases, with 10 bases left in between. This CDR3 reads CASSPGTFSYEQYF. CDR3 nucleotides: TGTGCCAGCAGCCCTGGGACTTTCTCCTACGAGCAGTACTTC.

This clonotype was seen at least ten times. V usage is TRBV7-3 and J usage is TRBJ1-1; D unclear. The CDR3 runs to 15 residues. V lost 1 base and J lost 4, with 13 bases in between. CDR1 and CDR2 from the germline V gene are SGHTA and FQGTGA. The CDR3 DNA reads TGTGCCAGCAGCTTAAATCCTGGGAGAACCACTGAAGCTTTCTTT. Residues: CASSLNPGRTTEAFF.

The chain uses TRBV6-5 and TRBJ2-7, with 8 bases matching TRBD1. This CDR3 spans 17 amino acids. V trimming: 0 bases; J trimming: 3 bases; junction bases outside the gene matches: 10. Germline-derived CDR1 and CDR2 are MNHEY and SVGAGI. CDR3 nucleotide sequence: TGTGCCAGCAGTTACTCGAGCCCTGACAGGGGAGGCTACGAGCAGTACTTC. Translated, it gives CASSYSSPDRGGYEQYF.

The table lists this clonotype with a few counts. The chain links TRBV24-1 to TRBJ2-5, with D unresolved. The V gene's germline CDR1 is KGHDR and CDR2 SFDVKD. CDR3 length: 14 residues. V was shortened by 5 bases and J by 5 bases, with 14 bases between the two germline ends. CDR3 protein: CATSALGAAETQYF. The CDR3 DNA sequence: TGTGCCACCAGTGCCTTAGGAGCAGCTGAGACCCAGTACTTC.

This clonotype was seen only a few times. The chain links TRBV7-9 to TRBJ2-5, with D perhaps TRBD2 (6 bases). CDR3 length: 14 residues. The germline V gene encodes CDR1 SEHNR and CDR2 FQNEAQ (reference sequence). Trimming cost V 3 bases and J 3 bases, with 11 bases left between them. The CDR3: CASSFSGVKETQYF. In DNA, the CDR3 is TGTGCCAGCAGCTTTAGCGGCGTTAAAGAGACCCAGTACTTC.

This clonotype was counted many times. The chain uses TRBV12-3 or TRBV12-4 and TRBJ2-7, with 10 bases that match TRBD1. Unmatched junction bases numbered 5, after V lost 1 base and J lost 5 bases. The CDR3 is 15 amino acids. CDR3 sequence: CASSLDRDRGNEQYF. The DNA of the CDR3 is TGTGCCAGCAGTTTAGACCGGGACAGGGGCAACGAGCAGTACTTC.

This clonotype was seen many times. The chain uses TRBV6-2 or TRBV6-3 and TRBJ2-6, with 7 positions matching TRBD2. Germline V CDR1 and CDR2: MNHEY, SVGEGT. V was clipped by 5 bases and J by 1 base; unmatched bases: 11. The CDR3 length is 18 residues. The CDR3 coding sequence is TGTGCCAGCAGTCCGATGCGGGAGCCTCCTTCTGGGGCCAACGTCCTGACTTTC. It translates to CASSPMREPPSGANVLTF.

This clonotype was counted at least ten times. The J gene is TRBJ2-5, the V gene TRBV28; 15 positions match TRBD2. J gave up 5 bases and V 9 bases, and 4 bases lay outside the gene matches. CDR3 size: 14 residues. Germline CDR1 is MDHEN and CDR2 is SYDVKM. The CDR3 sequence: CARKGLAGGETQYF. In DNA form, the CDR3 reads TGTGCCAGGAAGGGACTAGCGGGAGGTGAGACCCAGTACTTC.

The CDR3 loop is CASTYRGVYEQYF. CDR3 DNA: TGTGCCAGCACCTACAGGGGGGTCTACGAGCAGTACTTC. This chain uses TRBV6-1 with TRBJ2-7; 8 bases map to TRBD1. This CDR3 region has 13 residues. Looked up from germline, CDR1 is MNHNS and CDR2 is SASEGT. With V trimmed by 7 bases and J by 3 bases, 5 bases remained unmatched.